This TCR beta chain was found in a study of blood T cell dynamics during melanoma immunotherapy. Sequencing used immunoSEQ multiplex PCR; TCRdb keeps in-frame clones, though not all of them. Of 11,000 to 15,000 clones listed, about nine tenths are singletons. Trimming left V 0 bases short and J 2 bases short, with 13 bases between. The CDR3 is 16 amino acids. CDR1 and CDR2 from the germline V gene are MNHNS and SASEGT. Time point indicated: pre-treatment baseline. J is TRBJ1-2 and V is TRBV6-1, with D possibly matching TRBD1 (6 bases). The clonotype originates from a human donor with melanoma. Sequencing was performed on blood, taken from a patient treated with checkpoint blockade. DNA for the CDR3: TGTGCCAGCAGTGAAGCCCGGGACACCCTCAACTATGGCTACACCTTC. Its protein product is CASSEARDTLNYGYTF.